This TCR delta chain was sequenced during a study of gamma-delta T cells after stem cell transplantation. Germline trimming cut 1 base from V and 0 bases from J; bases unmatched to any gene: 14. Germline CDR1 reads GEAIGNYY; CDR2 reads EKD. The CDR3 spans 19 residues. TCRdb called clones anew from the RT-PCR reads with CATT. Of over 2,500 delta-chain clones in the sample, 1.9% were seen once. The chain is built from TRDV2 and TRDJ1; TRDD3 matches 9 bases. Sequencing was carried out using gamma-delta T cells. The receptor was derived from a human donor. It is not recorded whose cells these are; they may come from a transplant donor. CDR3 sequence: CACDTYWGTSPGYTDKLIF. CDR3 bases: TGTGCCTGTGACACGTACTGGGGGACTTCCCCAGGGTACACCGATAAACTCATCTTT.